This TCR beta chain was sequenced during a study of metastatic and nonmetastatic thyroid tumors. On the study more broadly: Both malignant and benign thyroid patients supplied peripheral blood and tumor or nodule tissue samples, across which the repertoires of these patients were then compared.

Findings and limits, study-wide: Reportedly, malignant thyroid tumors had significantly higher TCR beta diversity than benign nodules, in blood and tumor.

Trimming cost V 6 bases and J 1 base; bases outside gene matches: 21. CDR3 length: 19 residues. Germline values: CDR1 MDHEN, CDR2 SYDVKM. Per the authors' pipeline: The study took CDR3 differences across clinicopathological groups and made a distant-metastasis classifier for papillary thyroid cancer from them. TCRdb re-clonotyped the PCR reads through MiXCR. TCRdb, rather than the study authors, made the V and J calls. The sample contains 25,000 to 30,000 clones, approximately 16% of which appear only once. Patients underwent thyroid surgery, and none had received any treatment before it. Within the sample, this clone is medium-sized. The antigen is undetermined.

The chain links TRBV28 to TRBJ2-7; 7 bases fit TRBD2. Sequencing input: blood. The sequence came from a female donor with papillary thyroid cancer or a benign thyroid nodule (not recorded which). Some clones in this sample may be carry-over from other donors' samples. The CDR3 loop is CASSPRLHTASGPSYEQYF. The CDR3, as DNA: TGTGCCAGCAGCCCCCGTTTACATACCGCTAGCGGACCTTCCTACGAGCAGTACTTC.